The present T cell receptor (beta chain) was sequenced within a study of glioma-infiltrating T cells. Amplification of TCR alpha and beta CDR3 regions from RNA used iRepertoire nested multiplex PCR. TCRdb redid the calling of the multiplex PCR reads with MiXCR, one entry per CDR3 protein. The sample consists of approximately 15,000 distinct CDR3 sequences, 55% to 75% of them appearing once. This clonotype was found many times. V shed 6 bases, J shed 5 bases, and the junction held 8 bases outside the gene matches. This CDR3 is 13 amino acids long. Germline CDR1 DFQATT, CDR2 SNEGSKA (reference sequence).

The sequenced sample consisted of glioma tissue, nonneoplastic brain tissue, or PBMCs (not recorded which). This TCR derives from a human donor with low-grade glioma or glioblastoma, undergoing nonglioma brain surgery, or in good health (not recorded which). The genes are TRBV20-1 and TRBJ2-7; 9 bases fit TRBD1. CDR3 in amino acids: CSANAGTGNEQYF. The CDR3 nucleotides read TGCAGTGCCAATGCCGGGACAGGGAACGAGCAGTACTTC.